This entry lists 2 T cell receptor beta chains sequenced from one sample in a study of blood T cells in healthy people across ages (dated by TCRdb to between 2015 and 2017). Receptors were amplified or captured by 5' RACE. Reads for this sample came from an Illumina HiSeq 2500. The second PCR ran for about 7 to 11 cycles and used a J-beta primer mix along with a sample-barcoded 5' primer. TCRdb applied fastp at Q25 and MiXCR to the public reads, then kept only in-frame beta chains. Rows are unified per CDR3 protein, each entry keeping the most common DNA and genes. This sample gives more than 600,000 distinct CDR3 sequences in total; roughly 25% of them show up just once. In total, the top ten clones hold under 10% of the sample. These sequences were also reported in another study, on T cells of mothers and their children.

The sequencing input was blood. Every receptor here comes from a boy aged 5-17 years in good health.

This rearrangement joins TRBV7-7 to TRBJ2-3; D unclear. Germline CDR1 reads SSHAT; CDR2 reads FNYEAQ (reference sequence). CDR3 length: 8 amino acids. In DNA form, the CDR3 reads TGTGCTAGAGATACGCAGTATTTT. Protein: CARDTQYF.

There are a few counts of this clonotype. This chain uses TRBV24-1 with TRBJ1-3, with D possibly matching TRBD1 (6 bases). CDR1 is KGHDR, CDR2 SFDVKD, per germline. The V end lost 4 bases, the J end lost 3 bases, and 15 bases lay between the germline ends. This CDR3 has 16 amino acids. The CDR3 here is CATSDATGPGGNTIYF. CDR3 nucleotide sequence: TGTGCCACCAGTGACGCGACAGGTCCCGGTGGAAACACCATATATTTT.